This T cell receptor beta chain was identified during a study of technical replicates of blood from several donors. Measured with immunoSEQ multiplex PCR; TCRdb has only the in-frame clones, and not every one. The sample contains some 79,000 clones, 94% of which appear only once. Germline V gives CDR1 SNHLY, CDR2 FYNNEI. Between the trimmed V and J ends, which lost 1 base and 9 bases, there was a span of 12 bases. The CDR3 is made up of 14 amino acids. This clonotype was obtained from a human donor in good health. The sample taken for sequencing was T cells isolated from PBMCs. This rearrangement joins TRBV2 to TRBJ1-4, with D perhaps TRBD1 (5 bases). The DNA for the CDR3 is TGTGCCAGCAGTGAAGAACAGGAGTTGAAAAAACTGTTTTTT. Protein: CASSEEQELKKLFF.